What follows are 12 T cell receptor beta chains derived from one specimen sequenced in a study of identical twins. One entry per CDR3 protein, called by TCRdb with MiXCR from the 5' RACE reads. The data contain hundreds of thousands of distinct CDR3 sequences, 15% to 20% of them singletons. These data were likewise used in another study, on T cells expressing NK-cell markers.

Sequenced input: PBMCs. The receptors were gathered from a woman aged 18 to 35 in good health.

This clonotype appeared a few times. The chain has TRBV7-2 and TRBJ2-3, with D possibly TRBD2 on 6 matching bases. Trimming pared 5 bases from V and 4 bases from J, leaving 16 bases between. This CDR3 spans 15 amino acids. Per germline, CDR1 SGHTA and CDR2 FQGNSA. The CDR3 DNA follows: TGTGCCAGCAGCCGAAGACTAGGCGATGCAGATACGCAGTATTTT. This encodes CASSRRLGDADTQYF.

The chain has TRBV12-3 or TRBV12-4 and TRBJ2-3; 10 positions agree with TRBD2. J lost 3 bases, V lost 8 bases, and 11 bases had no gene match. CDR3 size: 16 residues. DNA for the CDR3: TGTGCCAGCTTGTATCGAGCGGGGGGGCAGACAGATACGCAGTATTTT. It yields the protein CASLYRAGGQTDTQYF.

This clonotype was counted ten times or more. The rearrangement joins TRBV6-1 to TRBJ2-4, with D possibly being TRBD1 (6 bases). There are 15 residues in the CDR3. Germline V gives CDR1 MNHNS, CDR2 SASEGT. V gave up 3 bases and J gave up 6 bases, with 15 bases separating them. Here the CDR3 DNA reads TGTGCCAGCAGTGATTTACAGGGCGTAGTAAACATTCAGTACTTC. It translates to CASSDLQGVVNIQYF.

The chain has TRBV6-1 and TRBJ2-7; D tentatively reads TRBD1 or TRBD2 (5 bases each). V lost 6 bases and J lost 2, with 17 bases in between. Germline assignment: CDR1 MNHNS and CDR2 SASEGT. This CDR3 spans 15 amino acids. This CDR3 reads CASSPTFRGAYEQYF. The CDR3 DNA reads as TGTGCCAGCAGCCCCACCTTTCGGGGCGCCTACGAGCAGTACTTC.

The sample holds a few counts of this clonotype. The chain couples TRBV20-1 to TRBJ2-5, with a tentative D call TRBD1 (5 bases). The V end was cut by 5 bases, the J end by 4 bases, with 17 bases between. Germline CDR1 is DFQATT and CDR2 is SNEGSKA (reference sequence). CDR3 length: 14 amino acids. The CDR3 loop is CSAYPTQGGETQYF. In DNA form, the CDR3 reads TGCAGTGCTTACCCGACCCAGGGCGGAGAGACCCAGTACTTC.

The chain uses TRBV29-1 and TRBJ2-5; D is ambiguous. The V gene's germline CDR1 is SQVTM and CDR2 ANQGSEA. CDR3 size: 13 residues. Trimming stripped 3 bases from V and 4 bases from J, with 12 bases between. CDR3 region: CSVDPKSLETQYF. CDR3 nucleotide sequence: TGCAGCGTTGATCCCAAAAGTCTAGAGACCCAGTACTTC.

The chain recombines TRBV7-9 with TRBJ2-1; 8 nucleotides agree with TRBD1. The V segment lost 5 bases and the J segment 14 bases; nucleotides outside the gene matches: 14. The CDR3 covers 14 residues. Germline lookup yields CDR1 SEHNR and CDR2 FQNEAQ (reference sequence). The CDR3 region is CASSASGQGLSKFF. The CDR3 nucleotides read TGTGCCAGCAGCGCCTCCGGACAGGGTTTGAGTAAGTTCTTC.

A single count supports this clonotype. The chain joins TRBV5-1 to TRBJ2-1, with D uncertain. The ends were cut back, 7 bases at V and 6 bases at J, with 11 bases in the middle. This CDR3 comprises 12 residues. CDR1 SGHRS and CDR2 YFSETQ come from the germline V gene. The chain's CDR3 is CASGYVSNEQFF. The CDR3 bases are TGCGCCAGCGGCTATGTTAGCAATGAGCAGTTCTTC.

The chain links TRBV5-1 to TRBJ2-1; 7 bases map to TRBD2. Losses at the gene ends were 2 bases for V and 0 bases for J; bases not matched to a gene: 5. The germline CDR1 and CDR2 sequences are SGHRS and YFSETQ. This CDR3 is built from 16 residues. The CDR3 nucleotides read TGCGCCAGCAGCTTCCGAGCGGGAAGCTCCTACAATGAGCAGTTCTTC. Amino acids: CASSFRAGSSYNEQFF.

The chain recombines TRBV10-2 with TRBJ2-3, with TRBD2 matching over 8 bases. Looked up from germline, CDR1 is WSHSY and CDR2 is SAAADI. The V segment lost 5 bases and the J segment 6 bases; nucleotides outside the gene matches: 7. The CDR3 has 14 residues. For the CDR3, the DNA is TGCGCCAGCAGTAACGGACTAGCCTCGGATACGCAGTATTTT. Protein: CASSNGLASDTQYF.

DNA for the CDR3: TGTGCCAGCAGTTTAGGGAGGACTAGCGGGAGCACAGATACGCAGTATTTT. As protein: CASSLGRTSGSTDTQYF. The chain recombines TRBV12-3 or TRBV12-4 with TRBJ2-3, with 11 positions matching TRBD2. V lost 1 base and J lost 0; bases outside the gene matches: 3. The CDR3 runs to 17 residues.

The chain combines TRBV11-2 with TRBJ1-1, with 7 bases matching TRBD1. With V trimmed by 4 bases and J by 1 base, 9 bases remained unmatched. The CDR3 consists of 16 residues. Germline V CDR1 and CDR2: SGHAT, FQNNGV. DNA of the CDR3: TGTGCCAGCAGCTCTCTAAGGACAGGCAAGAACACTGAAGCTTTCTTT. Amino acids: CASSSLRTGKNTEAFF.